This TCR beta chain was documented in a study of blood T cell repertoires in COVID-19. The overall study: T cells, B-cell-depleted T cells, or PBMCs supplied cDNA or gDNA.

Seattle cases were enrolled at active infection and followed longitudinally. Assay used: immunoSEQ multiplex PCR; TCRdb lists only in-frame clones, some missing. The table shows roughly 350,000 clones, with around 87% occurring only once. The ends lost 5 bases at V and 7 bases at J; junction bases unmatched: 4. Germline V lookup: CDR1 MDHEN, CDR2 SYDVKM. The CDR3 contains 12 residues. The sequencing sample was made of peripheral blood. This sequence joins TRBV28 and TRBJ1-2; TRBD1 aligns across 7 bases. This receptor was taken from a woman aged 30 to 39 with COVID-19, enrolled during active disease. CDR3 sequence reads: CASSQTGPGYTF. Written as DNA, the CDR3 is TGTGCCAGCAGTCAGACAGGGCCTGGCTACACCTTC.